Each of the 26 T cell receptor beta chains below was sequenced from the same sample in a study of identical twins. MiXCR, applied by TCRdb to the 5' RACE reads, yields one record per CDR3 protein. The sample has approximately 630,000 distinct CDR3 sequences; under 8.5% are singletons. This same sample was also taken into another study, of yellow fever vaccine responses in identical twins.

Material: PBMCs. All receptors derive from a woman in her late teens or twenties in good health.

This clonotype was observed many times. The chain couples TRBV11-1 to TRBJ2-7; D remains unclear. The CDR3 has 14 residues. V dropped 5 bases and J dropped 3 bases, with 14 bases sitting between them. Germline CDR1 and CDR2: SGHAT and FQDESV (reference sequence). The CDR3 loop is CASSGGVGNYEQYF. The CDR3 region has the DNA TGTGCCAGCAGCGGCGGAGTTGGGAACTACGAGCAGTACTTC.

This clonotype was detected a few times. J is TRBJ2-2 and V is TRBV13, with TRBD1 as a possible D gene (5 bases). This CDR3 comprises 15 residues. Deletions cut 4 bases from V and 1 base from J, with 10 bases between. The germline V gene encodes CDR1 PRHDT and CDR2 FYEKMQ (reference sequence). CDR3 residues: CASSSFRVNTGELFF. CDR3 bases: TGTGCCAGCAGCTCGTTCAGGGTGAACACCGGGGAGCTGTTTTTT.

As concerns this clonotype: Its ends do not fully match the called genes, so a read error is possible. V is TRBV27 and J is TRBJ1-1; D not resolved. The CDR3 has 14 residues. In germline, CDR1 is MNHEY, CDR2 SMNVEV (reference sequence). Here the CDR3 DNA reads TGTGCCAGCAGTTTAGGGCAGACTAACACTGAAGCTATCTTT. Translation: CASSLGQTNTEAIF.

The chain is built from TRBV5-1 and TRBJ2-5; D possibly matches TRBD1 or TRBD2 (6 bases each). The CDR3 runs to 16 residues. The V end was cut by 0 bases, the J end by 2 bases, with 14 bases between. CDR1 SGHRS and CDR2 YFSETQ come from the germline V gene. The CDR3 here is CASSLAWGARQETQYF. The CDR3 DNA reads TGCGCCAGCAGCTTGGCCTGGGGGGCCCGGCAAGAGACCCAGTACTTC.

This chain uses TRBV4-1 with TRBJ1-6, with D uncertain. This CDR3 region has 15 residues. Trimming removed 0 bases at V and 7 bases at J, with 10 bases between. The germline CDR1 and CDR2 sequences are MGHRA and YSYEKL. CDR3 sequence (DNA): TGCGCCAGCAGCCAAGATGGGCAGAGAAATTCACCCCTCCACTTT. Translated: CASSQDGQRNSPLHF.

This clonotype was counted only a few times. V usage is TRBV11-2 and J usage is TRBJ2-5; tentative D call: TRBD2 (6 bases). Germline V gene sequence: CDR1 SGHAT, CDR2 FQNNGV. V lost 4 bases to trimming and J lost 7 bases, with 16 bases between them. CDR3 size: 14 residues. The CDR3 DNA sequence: TGTGCCAGCAGCTCCTCACCGGGAGCGCCGACCCAGTACTTC. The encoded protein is CASSSSPGAPTQYF. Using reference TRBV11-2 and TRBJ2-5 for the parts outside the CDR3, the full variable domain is EAGVAQSPRYKIIEKRQSVAFWCNPISGHATLYWYQQILGQGPKLLIQFQNNGVVDDSQLPKDRFSAERLKGVDSTLKIQPAKLEDSAVYLCASSSSPGAPTQYFGPGTRLLVL.

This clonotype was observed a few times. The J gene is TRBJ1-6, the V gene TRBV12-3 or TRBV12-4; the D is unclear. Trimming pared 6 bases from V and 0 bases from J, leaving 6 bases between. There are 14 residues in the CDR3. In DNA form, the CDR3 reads TGTGCCAGCAGCCGATACTCCTATAATTCACCCCTCCACTTT. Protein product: CASSRYSYNSPLHF.

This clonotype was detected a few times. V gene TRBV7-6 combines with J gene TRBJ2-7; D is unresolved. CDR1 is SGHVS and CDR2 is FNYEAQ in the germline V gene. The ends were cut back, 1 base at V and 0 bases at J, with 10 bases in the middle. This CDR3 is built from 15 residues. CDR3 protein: CASSLDVGSSYEQYF. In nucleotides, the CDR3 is TGTGCCAGCAGCTTAGATGTGGGTAGCTCCTACGAGCAGTACTTC.

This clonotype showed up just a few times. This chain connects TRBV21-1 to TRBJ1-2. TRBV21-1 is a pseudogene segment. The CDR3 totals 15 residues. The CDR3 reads CASSKEQRTGYGYTF. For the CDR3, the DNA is TGTGCCAGCAGCAAAGAACAAAGGACTGGATATGGCTACACCTTC.

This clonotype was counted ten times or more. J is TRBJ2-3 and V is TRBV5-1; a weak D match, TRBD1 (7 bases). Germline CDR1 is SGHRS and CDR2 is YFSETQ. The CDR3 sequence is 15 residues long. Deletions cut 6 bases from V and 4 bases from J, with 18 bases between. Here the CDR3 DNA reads TGCGCCAGCACCGACCGGACAGGAGGGGCAGATACGCAGTATTTT. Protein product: CASTDRTGGADTQYF.

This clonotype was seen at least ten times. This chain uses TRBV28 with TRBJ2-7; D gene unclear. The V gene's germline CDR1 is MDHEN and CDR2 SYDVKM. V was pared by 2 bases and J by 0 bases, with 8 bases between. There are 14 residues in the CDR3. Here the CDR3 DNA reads TGTGCCAGCAGTTTAATTCACAGCTCCTACGAGCAGTACGTC. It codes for CASSLIHSSYEQYV.

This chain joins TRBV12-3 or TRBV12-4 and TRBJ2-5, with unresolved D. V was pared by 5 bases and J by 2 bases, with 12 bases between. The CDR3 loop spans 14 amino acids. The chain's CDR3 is CASSNPGEQETQYF. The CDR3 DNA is TGTGCCAGCAGTAACCCTGGGGAACAAGAGACCCAGTACTTC.

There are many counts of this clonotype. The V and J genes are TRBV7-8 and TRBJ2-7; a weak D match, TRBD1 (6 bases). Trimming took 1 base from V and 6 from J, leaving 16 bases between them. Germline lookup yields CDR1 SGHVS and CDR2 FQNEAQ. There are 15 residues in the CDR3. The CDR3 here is CASSLVSQGLSEQYF. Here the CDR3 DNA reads TGTGCCAGCAGCTTAGTGTCGCAGGGGCTAAGCGAGCAGTACTTC.

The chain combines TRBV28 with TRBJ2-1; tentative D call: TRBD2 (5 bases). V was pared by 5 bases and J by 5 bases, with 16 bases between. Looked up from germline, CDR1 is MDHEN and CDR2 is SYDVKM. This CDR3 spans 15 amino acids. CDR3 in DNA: TGTGCCAGCAGTATTTTGACTACCGAGAACAATGAGCAGTTCTTC. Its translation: CASSILTTENNEQFF.

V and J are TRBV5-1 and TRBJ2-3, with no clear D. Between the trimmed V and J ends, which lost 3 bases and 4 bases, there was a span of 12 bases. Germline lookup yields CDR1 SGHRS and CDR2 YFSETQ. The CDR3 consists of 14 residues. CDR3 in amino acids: CASSSKLGSDTQYF. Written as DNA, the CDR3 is TGCGCCAGCAGCTCGAAATTGGGTTCAGATACGCAGTATTTT.

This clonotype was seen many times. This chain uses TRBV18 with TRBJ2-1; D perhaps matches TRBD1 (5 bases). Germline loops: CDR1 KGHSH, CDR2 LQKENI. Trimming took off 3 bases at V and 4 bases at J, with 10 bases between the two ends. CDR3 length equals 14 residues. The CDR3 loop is CASSPGRPYNEQFF. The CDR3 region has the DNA TGTGCCAGCTCACCGGGGCGGCCTTACAATGAGCAGTTCTTC.

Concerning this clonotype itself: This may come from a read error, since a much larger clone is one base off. The CDR3 loop is CASSQETDTQYF. Written as DNA, the CDR3 is TGTGCCAGCAGCCAAGAAACAGATACGCAGTATTTT. The genes are TRBV3-1 and TRBJ2-3; D not certain. V shed 0 bases and J shed 3 bases, with 1 base lying between them. Germline CDR1 is LGHDT and CDR2 is YNNKEL (reference sequence). The CDR3 extends over 12 amino acids.

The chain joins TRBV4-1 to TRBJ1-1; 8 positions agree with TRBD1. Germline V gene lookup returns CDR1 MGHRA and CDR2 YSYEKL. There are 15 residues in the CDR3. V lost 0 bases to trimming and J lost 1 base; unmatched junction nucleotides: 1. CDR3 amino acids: CASSQDGQGNTEAFF. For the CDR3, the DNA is TGCGCCAGCAGCCAAGATGGACAGGGGAACACTGAAGCTTTCTTT.

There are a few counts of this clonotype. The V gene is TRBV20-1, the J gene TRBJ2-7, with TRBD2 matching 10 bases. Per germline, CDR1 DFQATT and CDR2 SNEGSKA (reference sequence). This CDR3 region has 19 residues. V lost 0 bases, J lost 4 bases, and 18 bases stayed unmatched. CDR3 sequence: CSARDRLASGRGDSYEQYF. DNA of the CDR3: TGCAGTGCTAGAGATCGTTTGGCTAGCGGGAGAGGGGATTCTTACGAGCAGTACTTC.

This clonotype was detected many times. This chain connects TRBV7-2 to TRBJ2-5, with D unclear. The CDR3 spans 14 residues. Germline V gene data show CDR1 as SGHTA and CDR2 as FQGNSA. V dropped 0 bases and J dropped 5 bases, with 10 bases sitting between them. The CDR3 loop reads CASSLAGLGETQYF. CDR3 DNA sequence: TGTGCCAGCAGCTTAGCGGGGTTGGGGGAGACCCAGTACTTC.

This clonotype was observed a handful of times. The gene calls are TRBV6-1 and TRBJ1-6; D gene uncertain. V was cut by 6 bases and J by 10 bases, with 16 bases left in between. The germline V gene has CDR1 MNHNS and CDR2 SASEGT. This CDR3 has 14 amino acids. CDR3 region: CASRTAGLGSPLHF. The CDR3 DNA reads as TGTGCCAGCAGAACGGCCGGGTTGGGATCACCCCTCCACTTT.

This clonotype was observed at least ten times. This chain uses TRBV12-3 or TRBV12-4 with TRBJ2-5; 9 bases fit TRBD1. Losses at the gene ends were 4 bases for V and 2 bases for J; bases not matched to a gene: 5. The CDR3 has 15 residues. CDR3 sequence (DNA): TGTGCCAGCAGTTATGGGGACAGGGAACAAGAGACCCAGTACTTC. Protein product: CASSYGDREQETQYF.

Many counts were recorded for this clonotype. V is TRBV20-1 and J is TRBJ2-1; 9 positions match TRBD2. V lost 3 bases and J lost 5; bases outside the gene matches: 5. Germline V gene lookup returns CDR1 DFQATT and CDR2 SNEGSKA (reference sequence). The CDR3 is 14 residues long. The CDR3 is CSASTTSGHNEQFF. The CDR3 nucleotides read TGCAGTGCTAGCACGACTAGCGGACACAATGAGCAGTTCTTC.

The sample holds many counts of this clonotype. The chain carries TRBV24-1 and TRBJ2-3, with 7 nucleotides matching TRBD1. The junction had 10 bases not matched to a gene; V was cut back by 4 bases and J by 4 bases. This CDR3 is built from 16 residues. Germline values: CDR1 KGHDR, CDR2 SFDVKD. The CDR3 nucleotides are TGTGCCACCAGTGACCCGACCGGGACAGTCTCAGATACGCAGTATTTT. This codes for CATSDPTGTVSDTQYF.

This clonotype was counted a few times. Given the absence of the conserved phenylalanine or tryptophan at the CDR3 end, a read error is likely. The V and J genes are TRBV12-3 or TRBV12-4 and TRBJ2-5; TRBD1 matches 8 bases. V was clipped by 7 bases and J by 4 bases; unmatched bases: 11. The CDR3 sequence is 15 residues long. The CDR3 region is CASNKLRGPGETQYL. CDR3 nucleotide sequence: TGTGCCAGCAACAAACTCAGGGGGCCGGGAGAGACCCAGTACCTC.

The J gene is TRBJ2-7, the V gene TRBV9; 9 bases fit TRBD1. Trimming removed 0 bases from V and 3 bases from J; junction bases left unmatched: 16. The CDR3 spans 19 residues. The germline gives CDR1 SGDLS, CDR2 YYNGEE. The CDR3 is CASSVGVVSSGQGYYEQYV. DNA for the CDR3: TGTGCCAGCAGCGTAGGAGTAGTATCCTCGGGACAGGGCTACTACGAGCAGTACGTC.